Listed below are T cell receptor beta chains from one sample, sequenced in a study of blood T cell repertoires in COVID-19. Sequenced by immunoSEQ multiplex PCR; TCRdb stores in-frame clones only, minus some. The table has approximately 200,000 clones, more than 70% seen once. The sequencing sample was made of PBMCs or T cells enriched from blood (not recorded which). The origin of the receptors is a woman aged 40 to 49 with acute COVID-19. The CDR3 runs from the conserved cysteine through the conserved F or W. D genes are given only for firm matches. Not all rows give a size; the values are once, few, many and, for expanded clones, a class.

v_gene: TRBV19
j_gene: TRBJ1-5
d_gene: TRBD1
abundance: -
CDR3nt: TGTGCCAGTAGTACAGGGGGCTTTCAGCCCCAGCATTTT
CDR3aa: CASSTGGFQPQHF

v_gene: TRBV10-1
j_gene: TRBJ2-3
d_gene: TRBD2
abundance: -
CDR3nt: TGCGCCAGCAGTGAGTCTGGACTAGCGGGGGGTAGAGATACGCAGTATTTT
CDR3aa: CASSESGLAGGRDTQYF

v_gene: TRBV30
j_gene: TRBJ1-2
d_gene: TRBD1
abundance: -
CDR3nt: TGTGCCTGCGACAGGGCTGATGGCTACACCTTC
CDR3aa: CACDRADGYTF

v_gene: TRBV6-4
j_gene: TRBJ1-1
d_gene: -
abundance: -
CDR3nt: TGTGCCAGCATGGGGGAGGAGGACACTGAAGCTTTCTTT
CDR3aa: CASMGEEDTEAFF

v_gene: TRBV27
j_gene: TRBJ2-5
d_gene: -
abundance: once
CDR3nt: TGTGCCAGCAGTTTACGGAGGGTCCAAGAGACCCAGTACTTC
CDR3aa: CASSLRRVQETQYF

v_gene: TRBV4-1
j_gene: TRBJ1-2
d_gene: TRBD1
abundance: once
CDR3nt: TGCGCCAGCAGCCAAGAGGACAGGGGAAACTATGGCTACACCTTC
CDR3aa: CASSQEDRGNYGYTF

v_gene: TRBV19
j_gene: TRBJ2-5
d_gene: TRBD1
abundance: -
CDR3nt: TGTGCCAGTAGTGAAAGGGACAGGGCAACCCAGTACTTC
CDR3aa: CASSERDRATQYF

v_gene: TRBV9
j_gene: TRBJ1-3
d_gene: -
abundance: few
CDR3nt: TGTGCCAGCAGCCTTGATCACGGGTCTTCCTCTGGAAACACCATATATTTT
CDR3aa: CASSLDHGSSSGNTIYF

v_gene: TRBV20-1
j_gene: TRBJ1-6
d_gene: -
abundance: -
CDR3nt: TGCAGTGCTAGTATGCAGGGTATGGATTCACCCCTCCACTTT
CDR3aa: CSASMQGMDSPLHF

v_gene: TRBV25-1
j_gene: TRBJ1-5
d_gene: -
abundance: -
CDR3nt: TGTGCCAGCAGTGAATCAGGTCACAGGGACCCTTCCAATCAGCCCCAGCATTTT
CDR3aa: CASSESGHRDPSNQPQHF

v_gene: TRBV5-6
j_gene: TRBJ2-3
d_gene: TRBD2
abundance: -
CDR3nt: TGTGCCAGCAGGACGGGAGGGTCCACAGATACGCAGTATTTT
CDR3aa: CASRTGGSTDTQYF

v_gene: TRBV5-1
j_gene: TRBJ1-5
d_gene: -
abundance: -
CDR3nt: TGCGCCAGCAGCTCAGAGGGAATAGACAATCAGCCCCAGCATTTT
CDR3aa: CASSSEGIDNQPQHF

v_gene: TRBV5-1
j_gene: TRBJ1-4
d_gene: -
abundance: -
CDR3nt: TGCGCCAGCAGCTTCCGGGACTCGTTCGAAAAACTGTTTTTT
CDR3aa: CASSFRDSFEKLFF

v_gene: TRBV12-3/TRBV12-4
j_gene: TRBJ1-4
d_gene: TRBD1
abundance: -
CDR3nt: TGTGCCAGCCGAACAGGGGTTTGGGAAAAACTGTTTTTT
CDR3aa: CASRTGVWEKLFF

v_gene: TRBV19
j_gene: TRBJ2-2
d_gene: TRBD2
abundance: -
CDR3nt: TGTGCCAGTAGTACCCCGGGGGGGCGGGGCACCGGGGAGCTGTTTTTT
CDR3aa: CASSTPGGRGTGELFF

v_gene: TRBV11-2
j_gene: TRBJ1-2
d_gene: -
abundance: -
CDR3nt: TGTGCCAGCAGCTTAGCAGGGTACGATGGCTACACCTTC
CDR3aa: CASSLAGYDGYTF

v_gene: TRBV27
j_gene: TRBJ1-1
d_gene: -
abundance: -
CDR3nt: TGTGCCAGCAGTCCGTCTGTCGGGACAGAAGCTTTCTTT
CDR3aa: CASSPSVGTEAFF